The source of this T cell receptor (beta chain) is a study of vaccination effects on CD4 cells after COVID-19. Concerning this clone itself: Its antigen is unidentified.

The CDR3 totals 15 residues. Germline V gene data show CDR1 as SGHTA and CDR2 as FQGNSA. The J segment lost 6 bases and the V segment lost 1 base, leaving 8 bases of the junction unmatched. Isolating CD4+ T cells followed approximately ten days of culture. Cultures received IL-2 medium that replaced half the medium on days 3 and 7. Sequencing was performed with immunoSEQ multiplex PCR; in TCRdb, only in-frame clones are kept and a portion is missing. The sample lists 45,000 or so clones; roughly three quarters were seen once. This specimen was CD4+ T cells from PBMCs cultured without peptide, taken before COVID-19 vaccination. This chain connects TRBV7-2 to TRBJ1-2, with 7 positions matching TRBD1. The source is a human donor who had a prior SARS-CoV-2 infection. CDR3: CASSLGSLQGNGYTF. DNA for the CDR3: TGTGCCAGCAGCTTAGGATCGTTACAGGGGAATGGCTACACCTTC. Drawing the rest from reference TRBV7-2 and TRBJ1-2, the complete variable domain is GAGVSQSPSNKVTEKGKDVELRCDPISGHTALYWYRQSLGQGLEFLIYFQGNSAPDKSGLPSDRFSAERTGGSVSTLTIQRTQQEDSAVYLCASSLGSLQGNGYTFGSGTRLTVV.